Detailed here is one TCR beta chain. Antigen: not known. Using immunoSEQ multiplex PCR, the repertoire was profiled, and TCRdb retains in-frame clones only, with some absent. The sample lists some 90,000 clones; about 86% were seen once. CDR1 MDHEN and CDR2 SYDVKM come from the germline V gene. The V segment lost 7 bases and the J segment 2 bases; nucleotides outside the gene matches: 5. The length of the CDR3 is 13 residues. The data derive from a study of radiotherapy plus CTLA-4 blockade in lung cancer. About the study: Of all patients, approximately 17% responded objectively and 30% to 35% showed disease control. Study-level results: The best predictor of response was reported to be early blood T cell clone dynamics, with interferon-beta. Following radiotherapy plus ipilimumab, tumor-derived TCR clones expanded in the blood.

The TCR sequence derives from a human donor with non-small cell lung cancer who had a partial response to radiotherapy plus ipilimumab. The V and J genes are TRBV28 and TRBJ2-7; 7 bases are shared with TRBD2. The material was peripheral blood, obtained from a patient treated with radiotherapy plus ipilimumab. CDR3 sequence reads: CASTLSGTYEQYV. CDR3 sequence (DNA): TGTGCCAGCACTCTAAGCGGGACCTACGAGCAGTACGTC.